These 16 T cell receptor beta chains were sequenced from one sample in a study of identical twins. TCRdb recomputed calls from the 5' RACE reads with MiXCR, one row per CDR3 protein. The top ten clones hold around 8.6% of a sample with about 390,000 distinct CDR3 sequences, approximately 10% of them seen once. Sequenced sample: naive T cells sorted from blood. The receptors originated from a woman aged 45-60 years in good health.

The chain employs TRBV12-3 or TRBV12-4 and TRBJ2-2; possibly TRBD2 for D (6 bases). The CDR3 is 15 residues long. The V end was cut by 3 bases, the J end by 0 bases, with 8 bases between. Written as DNA, the CDR3 is TGTGCCAGCAGTTTTAGGAGGGCGAACACCGGGGAGCTGTTTTTT. Its protein is CASSFRRANTGELFF.

V is TRBV27 and J is TRBJ1-6, with TRBD1 identical over 8 bases. The germline CDR1 and CDR2 sequences are MNHEY and SMNVEV (reference sequence). The CDR3 spans 17 residues. With 4 bases clipped from V and 9 bases from J, the junction kept 14 bases outside the gene matches. The CDR3 DNA follows: TGTGCCAGCAGTTCGCAATCCAGGGGGCTAATAGGTTCACCCCTCCACTTT. It is translated as CASSSQSRGLIGSPLHF.

This clonotype occurred a few times. This chain uses TRBV5-5 with TRBJ1-2, with D possibly TRBD1 on 5 matching bases. Per germline, CDR1 SGHKS and CDR2 YYEKEE (reference sequence). The CDR3 extends over 15 amino acids. The V and J ends lost 2 bases and 6 bases respectively, with 17 bases between them. The CDR3 reads CASSFSQGGSDGYTF. The CDR3 DNA sequence: TGTGCCAGCAGCTTTTCCCAGGGAGGTAGTGATGGCTACACCTTC.

This clonotype showed up many times. The J gene is TRBJ1-1, the V gene TRBV27, with TRBD1 identical over 7 bases. Germline V lookup: CDR1 MNHEY, CDR2 SMNVEV (reference sequence). This CDR3 is built from 13 residues. With V trimmed by 8 bases and J by 10 bases, 13 bases remained unmatched. Written as DNA, the CDR3 is TGTGCCAGCGCAAGCCAGCAGGGGGGGGTAGCTTTCTTT. Translation: CASASQQGGVAFF.

The table lists this clonotype with a few counts. This rearrangement joins TRBV19 to TRBJ1-1; D may be TRBD1 (5 bases). Germline assignment: CDR1 LNHDA and CDR2 SQIVND (reference sequence). Trimming cost V 5 bases and J 5 bases, with 15 bases left between them. This CDR3 region has 14 residues. In nucleotides, the CDR3 is TGTGCCAGTAGTGCCTCACGGGGGGGAACTGAAGCTTTCTTT. This translates into CASSASRGGTEAFF. Filled out from reference TRBV19 and TRBJ1-1, the complete variable domain reads DGGITQSPKYLFRKEGQNVTLSCEQNLNHDAMYWYRQDPGQGLRLIYYSQIVNDFQKGDIAEGYSVSREKKESFPLTVTSAQKNPTAFYLCASSASRGGTEAFFGQGTRLTVV.

The V and J genes are TRBV11-2 and TRBJ2-5, with TRBD1 identical over 10 bases. The CDR3 has 16 residues. V was clipped by 2 bases and J by 5 bases; unmatched bases: 8. In germline, CDR1 is SGHAT, CDR2 FQNNGV. CDR3 coding DNA: TGTGCCAGCAGCTTATTTTGGGACAGGGGCGGGGAGACCCAGTACTTC. Protein: CASSLFWDRGGETQYF.

This clonotype has a count of ten or more. This chain connects TRBV3-1 to TRBJ2-7; a possible D gene is TRBD1 (5 bases). The CDR3 sequence is 13 residues long. V was pared by 3 bases and J by 3 bases, with 9 bases between. In germline, CDR1 is LGHDT, CDR2 YNNKEL (reference sequence). This CDR3 reads CASSHGQCYEQYV. The CDR3 DNA follows: TGTGCCAGCAGCCATGGACAATGCTACGAGCAGTACGTC.

This clonotype was picked up a small number of times. This chain uses TRBV10-3 with TRBJ2-7; tentative D call: TRBD1 (5 bases). The CDR3 totals 14 residues. Germline V CDR1 and CDR2: ENHRY, SYGVKD. Trimming cost V 10 bases and J 7 bases, with 23 bases left between them. The chain's CDR3 is CATSLGTGKGEQYV. CDR3 in DNA: TGTGCCACCAGCCTGGGCACAGGTAAGGGTGAGCAGTACGTC.

This clonotype was observed a single time. A single base separates this from a much larger clone, so it may be a read error. V gene TRBV10-3 combines with J gene TRBJ1-1, with D tentatively TRBD1 (6 bases). Germline V CDR1 and CDR2: ENHRY, SYGVKD. CDR3 length equals 17 residues. CDR3 residues: CSISEQGTMGLFAEAFF. The CDR3 nucleotides are TGTTCCATCAGTGAGCAGGGGACCATGGGGTTGTTCGCTGAAGCTTTCTTT.

This chain uses TRBV27 with TRBJ1-6, with TRBD1 matching 9 bases. J gave up 8 bases and V 0 bases, and 2 bases lay outside the gene matches. The CDR3 extends over 15 amino acids. Germline V lookup: CDR1 MNHEY, CDR2 SMNVEV (reference sequence). DNA for the CDR3: TGTGCCAGCAGTTTATCGGACAGGGGTCATTCACCCCTCCACTTT. Translating gives CASSLSDRGHSPLHF.

J is TRBJ2-1 and V is TRBV7-6; 16 bases line up with TRBD2. Germline CDR1 reads SGHVS; CDR2 reads FNYEAQ. This CDR3 is 15 amino acids long. V lost 5 bases and J lost 10; bases outside the gene matches: 5. The CDR3: CASSRGTSGRDEQFF. CDR3 nucleotides: TGTGCCAGCAGCCGCGGGACTAGCGGGAGGGACGAGCAGTTCTTC. The full variable domain, completed using reference TRBV7-6 and TRBJ2-1, is GAGVSQSPRYKVTKRGQDVALRCDPISGHVSLYWYRQALGQGPEFLTYFNYEAQQDKSGLPNDRFSAERPEGSISTLTIQRTEQRDSAMYRCASSRGTSGRDEQFFGPGTRLTVL.

This clonotype has more than one count but fewer than ten. The chain joins TRBV6-5 to TRBJ2-5; D is possibly TRBD1 or TRBD2 (6 bases each). Trimming took 4 bases from V and 1 from J, leaving 16 bases between them. From germline, CDR1 is MNHEY and CDR2 SVGAGI. This CDR3 region has 16 residues. In DNA form, the CDR3 reads TGTGCCAGCAGTTCTATACAGGGACTCTCCCAAGAGACCCAGTACTTC. Its translation: CASSSIQGLSQETQYF.

In this sample, this clonotype turned up a few times. The chain couples TRBV5-1 to TRBJ2-6; unclear D gene. Per germline, CDR1 SGHRS and CDR2 YFSETQ. V lost 4 bases and J 0 bases, leaving 14 bases between the germline ends. The CDR3 contains 17 residues. The CDR3 loop is CASSPEARSSGANVLTF. For the CDR3, the DNA is TGCGCCAGCAGCCCCGAAGCCAGAAGCTCTGGGGCCAACGTCCTGACTTTC.

This clonotype was seen a few times. The rearrangement joins TRBV30 to TRBJ1-1, with D perhaps TRBD1 (6 bases). CDR1 is GTSNPN, CDR2 SVGIG, per germline (reference sequence). Trimming took off 4 bases at V and 0 bases at J, with 12 bases between the two ends. This CDR3 has 14 amino acids. The CDR3 here is CAWTGQTMNTEAFF. Written as DNA, the CDR3 is TGTGCCTGGACGGGACAAACCATGAACACTGAAGCTTTCTTT.

V is TRBV5-6 and J is TRBJ2-7; the D call may be TRBD1 or TRBD2 (6 bases each). CDR3 length: 15 residues. The V end was cut by 1 base, the J end by 2 bases, with 13 bases between. Germline CDR1 SGHDT, CDR2 YYEEEE. The CDR3 spells CASSLYRGLAYEQYV. CDR3 sequence (DNA): TGTGCCAGCAGCTTGTATCGGGGGCTAGCCTACGAGCAGTACGTC.

The chain recombines TRBV7-2 with TRBJ2-2, with D possibly matching TRBD1 (5 bases). The CDR3 has 14 residues. V shed 3 bases and J shed 2 bases, with 7 bases lying between them. The V gene's germline CDR1 is SGHTA and CDR2 FQGNSA. The CDR3 region has the DNA TGTGCCAGCAGCTTCAGGGTTAACACCGGGGAGCTGTTTTTT. This encodes CASSFRVNTGELFF. Drawing the rest from reference TRBV7-2 and TRBJ2-2, the complete variable domain is GAGVSQSPSNKVTEKGKDVELRCDPISGHTALYWYRQSLGQGLEFLIYFQGNSAPDKSGLPSDRFSAERTGGSVSTLTIQRTQQEDSAVYLCASSFRVNTGELFFGEGSRLTVL.